The text below deals with one T cell receptor beta chain. This sample is drawn from a study of T cell changes during pregnancy in multiple sclerosis. The V and J ends lost 2 bases and 1 base, in that order; junction bases with no gene match: 3. Germline lookup yields CDR1 MNHNS and CDR2 SASEGT. The length of the CDR3 is 15 residues. Some clones are missing from TCRdb's copy, which holds only in-frame ones; the method was immunoSEQ multiplex PCR. The table includes around 19,000 clones, approximately 87% detected once. This specimen was CD8+ T cells from peripheral blood mononuclear cells, taken in the third trimester of pregnancy. This sequence originates from a female donor in good health, enrolled as a control in a pregnancy study. This chain links TRBV6-1 with TRBJ2-7, with 9 bases aligning to TRBD1. In nucleotides, the CDR3 is TGTGCCAGCAGTGAAAAAGGGACAGGGTCCTACGAGCAGTACTTC. This translates into CASSEKGTGSYEQYF.